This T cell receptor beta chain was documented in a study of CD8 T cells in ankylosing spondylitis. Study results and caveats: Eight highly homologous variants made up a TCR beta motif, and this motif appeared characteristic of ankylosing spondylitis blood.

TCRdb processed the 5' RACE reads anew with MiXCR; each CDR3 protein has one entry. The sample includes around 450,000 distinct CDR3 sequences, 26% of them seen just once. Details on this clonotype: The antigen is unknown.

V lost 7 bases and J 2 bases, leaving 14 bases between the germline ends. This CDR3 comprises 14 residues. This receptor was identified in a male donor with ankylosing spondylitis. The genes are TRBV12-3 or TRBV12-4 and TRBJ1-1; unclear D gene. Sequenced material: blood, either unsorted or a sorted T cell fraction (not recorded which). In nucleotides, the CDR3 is TGTGCCAGCATCGCCGGTGCGGCTAACACTGAAGCTTTCTTT. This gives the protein CASIAGAANTEAFF.